These 23 T cell receptor beta chains originate from one sample sequenced in a study of T cell repertoires in cytomegalovirus infection. Their antigens are not known. Each CDR3 protein is one row after TCRdb ran MiXCR on the reads. This sample yields 45,000 to 60,000 distinct CDR3 sequences, of which 20% are seen a single time; more than 55% belongs to the top ten. The sample was CD8+ T cells from cultured PBMCs, taken from culture after CMV antigen stimulation. The origin of the receptors is a human donor in good health (CMV status not recorded). Some clones in this sample may be carry-over from other donors' samples.

This clonotype has only a few counts. The chain employs TRBV7-2 and TRBJ1-2, with TRBD1 matching 7 bases. Germline values: CDR1 SGHTA, CDR2 FQGNSA. CDR3 length equals 15 residues. J gave up 3 bases and V 5 bases, and 9 bases lay outside the gene matches. CDR3 coding DNA: TGTGCCAGCAGCGCGAGCGACAGGGCCCACTATGGCTACACCTTC. It translates to CASSASDRAHYGYTF.

This clonotype turned up a few times. The rearrangement joins TRBV27 to TRBJ2-2, with 7 bases matching TRBD2. The V gene's germline CDR1 is MNHEY and CDR2 SMNVEV (reference sequence). Germline trimming cut 3 bases from V and 5 bases from J; bases unmatched to any gene: 12. The CDR3 length is 17 residues. The chain's CDR3 is CASSLGGSGPRTGELFF. CDR3 coding DNA: TGTGCCAGCAGTTTGGGGGGGTCAGGGCCAAGGACCGGGGAGCTGTTTTTT.

This clonotype was found a few times. V is TRBV7-6 and J is TRBJ2-3; the D is unclear. Trimming removed 3 bases from V and 3 bases from J, with 10 bases in between. Germline-derived CDR1 and CDR2 are SGHVS and FNYEAQ. The length of the CDR3 is 14 residues. The DNA of the CDR3 is TGTGCCAGCAGCTTGCAAACTGTGACAGATACGCAGTATTTT. This sequence encodes CASSLQTVTDTQYF.

The rearrangement uses TRBV7-3 and TRBJ2-2; D may correspond to TRBD1 or TRBD2 (5 bases each). Germline assignment: CDR1 SGHTA and CDR2 FQGTGA. The CDR3 is made up of 13 amino acids. Trimming left V 9 bases short and J 3 bases short, with 11 bases between. The CDR3 spells CASGTDDTGELFF. CDR3 in DNA: TGTGCCAGTGGGACGGACGACACCGGGGAGCTGTTTTTT.

The chain combines TRBV7-2 with TRBJ2-7; the D is unclear. Germline CDR1 SGHTA, CDR2 FQGNSA. CDR3 length: 14 amino acids. V was trimmed by 1 base and J by 5 bases, leaving 12 bases between them. The CDR3 loop is CASSLEVVLDEQYF. The CDR3 DNA follows: TGTGCCAGCAGCTTAGAAGTAGTCTTGGACGAGCAGTACTTC.

The rearrangement links TRBV6-2 or TRBV6-3 to TRBJ1-1; TRBD1 matches at 7 bases. The CDR3 is made up of 15 amino acids. The ends lost 2 bases at V and 4 bases at J; junction bases unmatched: 7. The germline V gene encodes CDR1 MNHEY and CDR2 SVGEGT. The DNA of the CDR3 is TGTGCCAGCAGTTACCCAACCCGGGACAGCACTGAAGCTTTCTTT. Translation gives CASSYPTRDSTEAFF.

The table lists this clonotype with many counts. J is TRBJ2-6 and V is TRBV6-1, with a tentative D call TRBD1 (7 bases). Per germline, CDR1 MNHNS and CDR2 SASEGT. V lost 6 bases to trimming and J lost 0 bases, with 12 bases between them. The CDR3 is 16 residues long. CDR3 DNA: TGTGCCAGCAGCGCGGGACAGCTCTCTGGGGCCAACGTCCTGACTTTC. Translated: CASSAGQLSGANVLTF.

This clonotype has at least ten counts. This sequence joins TRBV7-2 and TRBJ2-7; a weak D match, TRBD1 (5 bases). The CDR3 covers 14 residues. The germline V and J ends were trimmed by 0 bases and 4 bases, with 10 bases remaining between them. Germline-derived CDR1 and CDR2 are SGHTA and FQGNSA. CDR3 in DNA: TGTGCCAGCAGCTTAGCTGACAGCTATTACGAGCAGTACTTC. It specifies CASSLADSYYEQYF.

This clonotype has more than one count but fewer than ten. The chain joins TRBV12-3 or TRBV12-4 to TRBJ1-1; D is undetermined. The V end was cut by 4 bases, the J end by 3 bases, with 12 bases between. The CDR3 covers 14 residues. Here the CDR3 DNA reads TGTGCCAGCAGTTCCCTATACGGGGACACTGAAGCTTTCTTT. It codes for CASSSLYGDTEAFF.

The genes are TRBV6-6 and TRBJ2-2, with TRBD2 matching over 11 bases. V shed 5 bases and J 1 base; nucleotides not matched to a gene: 3. Germline CDR1 and CDR2: MNHNY and SVGAGI (reference sequence). The CDR3 is 16 residues long. The CDR3 loop is CASSKTSGGNTGELFF. The CDR3 DNA follows: TGTGCCAGCAGTAAAACTAGCGGGGGGAACACCGGGGAGCTGTTTTTT.

The rearrangement joins TRBV4-1 to TRBJ1-1; D not resolved. The CDR3 runs to 13 residues. Trimming stripped 1 base from V and 1 base from J, with 4 bases between. Germline V gene data show CDR1 as MGHRA and CDR2 as YSYEKL. Here the CDR3 reads CASSQVSNTEAFF. CDR3 nucleotides: TGCGCCAGCAGCCAAGTTTCGAACACTGAAGCTTTCTTT.

This clonotype was observed at least ten times. The genes are TRBV6-5 and TRBJ1-6; 8 bases match TRBD1. Germline lookup yields CDR1 MNHEY and CDR2 SVGAGI. Trimming removed 2 bases from V and 10 bases from J; junction bases left unmatched: 7. The CDR3 totals 15 residues. The CDR3 is CASSYGQGAWSPLHF. The CDR3 bases are TGTGCCAGCAGTTACGGCCAGGGGGCATGGTCACCCCTCCACTTT.

This clonotype has only a few counts. V and J are TRBV12-3 or TRBV12-4 and TRBJ2-1, with a weak D call TRBD1 (6 bases). The CDR3 is 18 residues long. Trimming took 6 bases from V and 5 from J, leaving 26 bases between them. CDR3 region: CASSLLSRTVGFDNEQFF. As DNA, the CDR3 is TGTGCCAGCAGCCTTCTATCGCGGACAGTGGGATTCGACAATGAGCAGTTCTTC.

The chain has TRBV6-6 and TRBJ2-7; no clear D gene. CDR1 is MNHNY, CDR2 SVGAGI, per germline (reference sequence). The CDR3 covers 15 residues. V was clipped by 0 bases and J by 5 bases, with 14 bases between them. The CDR3 coding sequence is TGTGCCAGCAGTTACTCGACCGGGCAAAACGACGAGCAGTACTTC. The encoded protein is CASSYSTGQNDEQYF.

This clonotype appeared many times. The V call is TRBV6-2 or TRBV6-3, the J call TRBJ2-7, with D perhaps matching TRBD2 (5 bases). The CDR3 is 16 amino acids. Trimming removed 0 bases from V and 3 bases from J, with 15 bases in between. The germline V gene encodes CDR1 MNHEY and CDR2 SVGEGT. CDR3 sequence: CASSYSQREYVYEQYF. The CDR3 DNA sequence: TGTGCCAGCAGTTACTCTCAGAGGGAGTACGTCTACGAGCAGTACTTC.

The V and J genes are TRBV12-3 or TRBV12-4 and TRBJ2-6; 7 bases match TRBD2. The CDR3 contains 15 residues. Losses at the gene ends were 5 bases for V and 5 bases for J; bases not matched to a gene: 6. The DNA of the CDR3 is TGTGCCAGCAGTCCAGTGGGGGGGTGGGCCAACGTCCTGACTTTC. This translates into CASSPVGGWANVLTF.

The chain uses TRBV12-3 or TRBV12-4 and TRBJ2-7, with D possibly being TRBD1 (5 bases). The V gene lost 11 bases and the J gene lost 3 bases, with 14 bases spanning the gap. The CDR3 length is 12 residues. CDR3 sequence: CASSAGHYEQYF. The DNA of the CDR3 is TGTGCCTCCTCAGCCGGACACTACGAGCAGTACTTC.

This chain links TRBV6-2 or TRBV6-3 with TRBJ1-1; 9 nucleotides agree with TRBD1. V trimming: 6 bases; J trimming: 4 bases; junction bases outside the gene matches: 9. This CDR3 has 15 residues. Germline V CDR1 and CDR2: MNHEY, SVGEGT. CDR3 nucleotide sequence: TGTGCCAGCAGGAAGACAGGGGGAGAGGGCACTGAAGCTTTCTTT. Translation gives CASRKTGGEGTEAFF.

The chain is built from TRBV12-3 or TRBV12-4 and TRBJ2-7, with 7 bases identical to TRBD1. This CDR3 contains 17 residues. V gave up 4 bases and J gave up 3 bases; unmatched junction bases: 15. The CDR3 reads CASSSIPFGTESYEQYF. The CDR3 region has the DNA TGTGCCAGCAGTTCTATTCCTTTCGGGACAGAGAGCTACGAGCAGTACTTC.

The chain couples TRBV27 to TRBJ2-3, with no clear D. CDR3 length equals 13 residues. The germline V and J ends were trimmed by 5 bases and 1 base, with 7 bases remaining between them. Germline V gene data show CDR1 as MNHEY and CDR2 as SMNVEV (reference sequence). The DNA for the CDR3 is TGTGCCAGCAGTGGGTCCGGCACAGATACGCAGTATTTT. It translates to CASSGSGTDTQYF.

This clonotype has only a few counts. This chain joins TRBV6-6 and TRBJ2-1; the D gene is possibly TRBD1 (5 bases). Germline CDR1 reads MNHNY; CDR2 reads SVGAGI (reference sequence). The CDR3 sequence is 12 residues long. V dropped 5 bases and J dropped 7 bases, with 9 bases sitting between them. Here the CDR3 reads CASSVQGNEQFF. CDR3 coding DNA: TGTGCCAGCAGTGTGCAGGGAAATGAGCAGTTCTTC.

The V call is TRBV12-5, the J call TRBJ1-5; D is possibly TRBD1 (6 bases). The germline V and J ends were trimmed by 6 bases and 7 bases, with 19 bases remaining between them. CDR1 is LGHNT, CDR2 FRNRAP, per germline. The CDR3 has 15 amino acids. The CDR3 reads CASGLEVGGEQPQHF. DNA of the CDR3: TGTGCTAGTGGCCTCGAAGTTGGGGGCGAACAGCCCCAGCATTTT.

The chain carries TRBV5-4 and TRBJ1-1; D ambiguous. The CDR3 extends over 14 amino acids. V dropped 2 bases and J dropped 1 base, with 9 bases sitting between them. Germline values: CDR1 SGHNT, CDR2 YYREEE (reference sequence). CDR3 loop: CASSFPGRNTEAFF. The DNA of the CDR3 is TGTGCCAGCAGCTTTCCCGGCAGGAACACTGAAGCTTTCTTT. Full variable domain (outside the CDR3, taken from reference TRBV5-4 and TRBJ1-1): ETGVTQSPTHLIKTRGQQVTLRCSSQSGHNTVSWYQQALGQGPQFIFQYYREEENGRGNFPPRFSGLQFPNYSSELNVNALELDDSALYLCASSFPGRNTEAFFGQGTRLTVV.